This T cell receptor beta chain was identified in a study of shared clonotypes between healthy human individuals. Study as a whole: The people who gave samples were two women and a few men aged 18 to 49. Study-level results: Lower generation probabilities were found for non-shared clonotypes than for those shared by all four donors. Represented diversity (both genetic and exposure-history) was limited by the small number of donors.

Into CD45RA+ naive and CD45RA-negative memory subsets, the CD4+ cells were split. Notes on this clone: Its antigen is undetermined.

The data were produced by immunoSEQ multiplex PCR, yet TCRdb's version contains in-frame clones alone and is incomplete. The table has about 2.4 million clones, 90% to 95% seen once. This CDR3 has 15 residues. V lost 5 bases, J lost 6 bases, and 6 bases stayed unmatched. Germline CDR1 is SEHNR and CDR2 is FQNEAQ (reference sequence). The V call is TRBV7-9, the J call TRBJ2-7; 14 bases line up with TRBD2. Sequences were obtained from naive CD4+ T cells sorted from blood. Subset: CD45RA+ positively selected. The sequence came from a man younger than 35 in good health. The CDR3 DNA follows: TGTGCCAGCAGCCGGGGACTAGCGGGAGCACTCGAGCAGTACTTC. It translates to CASSRGLAGALEQYF.